This T cell receptor (beta chain) was observed in a study of tumor-infiltrating lymphocytes in primary liver carcinoma. Reverse transcription of 500 ng total RNA with a constant-region primer produced TCR beta cDNA. TCR beta libraries came from three nested multiplex PCR rounds using slightly modified ARM-PCR. PCR rounds one and two used TRBV1-TRBV30 forward primers with a C-beta reverse primer for about 11 cycles each. TCRdb re-analysed the multiplex PCR reads in MiXCR, keeping a single row per CDR3 protein. The repertoire includes about 96,000 distinct CDR3 sequences, about 70% of them detected once, and around 30% sits in the top ten. Co-extraction of both nucleic acids (RNA and DNA) used about 20-33 mg of unsorted bulk tissue. As regards this clonotype: This CDR3 is missing its conserved last phenylalanine or tryptophan, likely due to a read error.

Germline-derived CDR1 and CDR2 are ENHRY and SYGVKD. The CDR3 covers 12 residues. The material sequenced was tumor-adjacent normal liver tissue. This clonotype was obtained from a man aged 35 to 55 with primary liver carcinoma and hepatitis B virus infection. The chain links TRBV10-3 to TRBJ2-1; possibly TRBD2 for D (6 bases). The CDR3 nucleotides are TGTGTCATCAGTGCGGGGTACAATGAGCAGTTCATC. Translated, it gives CVISAGYNEQFI.